The 15 T cell receptor beta chains reported below all come from one sample, sequenced in a study of blood T cell repertoires in COVID-19. The data were produced by immunoSEQ multiplex PCR, yet TCRdb's version contains in-frame clones alone and is incomplete. The sample has 250,000 to 400,000 clones, approximately 88% seen once. The sequenced sample consisted of peripheral blood. Every receptor here comes from a woman aged 25 to 45 with COVID-19, enrolled during active disease.

The chain has TRBV5-1 and TRBJ2-7; TRBD1 aligns across 7 bases. The CDR3 extends over 16 amino acids. The V and J ends lost 2 bases and 3 bases, in that order; junction bases with no gene match: 11. CDR1 is SGHRS, CDR2 YFSETQ, per germline. CDR3 in amino acids: CASSLRSGGSDYEQYF. In nucleotides, the CDR3 is TGCGCCAGCAGCTTACGATCAGGGGGATCTGACTACGAGCAGTACTTC.

V is TRBV3-1 (or the pseudogene TRBV3-2) and J is TRBJ2-7, with D maybe TRBD1 (5 bases). CDR1 and CDR2 from the germline V gene are LGHDT and YNNKEL (reference sequence). V lost 0 bases and J lost 6, with 9 bases in between. The CDR3 is made up of 13 amino acids. The CDR3 here is CASSQEIGAEQYF. DNA of the CDR3: TGTGCCAGCAGCCAAGAAATAGGGGCCGAGCAGTACTTC.

This chain uses TRBV28 with TRBJ1-1; the match to TRBD1 covers 8 bases. CDR3 length: 13 residues. J was trimmed by 6 bases and V by 7 bases; bases with no gene match: 7. The germline CDR1 and CDR2 sequences are MDHEN and SYDVKM. The CDR3 DNA follows: TGTGCCAGCACCGTGACAGGGGTCCCTGAAGCTTTCTTT. Translation: CASTVTGVPEAFF. Supplemented by reference TRBV28 and TRBJ1-1, the full variable domain reads DVKVTQSSRYLVKRTGEKVFLECVQDMDHENMFWYRQDPGLGLRLIYFSYDVKMKEKGDIPEGYSVSREKKERFSLILESASTNQTSMYLCASTVTGVPEAFFGQGTRLTVV.

This chain connects TRBV14 to TRBJ1-1; D gene ambiguous. The CDR3 is 14 residues long. V lost 4 bases and J 6 bases, leaving 15 bases between the germline ends. Looked up from germline, CDR1 is SGHDN and CDR2 is FVKESK. This chain's CDR3 is CASSPYLQRPEAFF. As DNA, the CDR3 is TGTGCCAGCAGCCCCTATCTCCAGAGGCCTGAAGCTTTCTTT.

Only one count was recorded for this clone. The chain employs TRBV5-8 and TRBJ2-7; 7 positions agree with TRBD1. The germline gives CDR1 SGHTS, CDR2 YDEGEE. The CDR3 loop spans 13 amino acids. With V trimmed by 2 bases and J by 3 bases, 2 bases remained unmatched. The CDR3 region has the DNA TGTGCCAGCAGCTTCAACAGGGGCTACGAGCAGTACGTC. This gives the protein CASSFNRGYEQYV.

The CDR3 nucleotides are TGCGCCAGCAGCCAAGATCGGGTGTTTAATGAGCAGTTCTTC. Protein: CASSQDRVFNEQFF. The V call is TRBV4-3, the J call TRBJ2-1; D gene ambiguous. V lost 0 bases and J lost 7, with 10 bases in between. There are 14 residues in the CDR3. Germline CDR1 reads LGHNA; CDR2 reads YSLEER.

V usage is TRBV7-2 and J usage is TRBJ2-5; D perhaps matches TRBD2 (5 bases). V shed 5 bases and J shed 0 bases, with 13 bases lying between them. Germline loops: CDR1 SGHTA, CDR2 FQGNSA. The CDR3 loop spans 15 amino acids. CDR3 DNA: TGTGCCAGCAGCCTGAGTCGAGGGAACCAAGAGACCCAGTACTTC. Residues: CASSLSRGNQETQYF. Full variable domain (missing parts from reference TRBV7-2 and TRBJ2-5): GAGVSQSPSNKVTEKGKDVELRCDPISGHTALYWYRQSLGQGLEFLIYFQGNSAPDKSGLPSDRFSAERTGGSVSTLTIQRTQQEDSAVYLCASSLSRGNQETQYFGPGTRLLVL.

This sequence joins TRBV12-2 and TRBJ2-2; TRBD2, the D gene given by the table, was not confirmed from the DNA. TRBV12-2 is annotated as a pseudogene. The CDR3 totals 16 residues. CDR3 sequence (DNA): TGTGCAAGTCGCCCCCGTGCTAGCGGGAACACCGGGGAGCTGTTTTTT. Amino acid sequence: CASRPRASGNTGELFF.

The chain combines TRBV7-9 with TRBJ1-2; 8 bases are shared with TRBD1. CDR3 length equals 18 residues. Germline trimming cut 4 bases from V and 1 base from J; bases unmatched to any gene: 14. The germline CDR1 and CDR2 sequences are SEHNR and FQNEAQ (reference sequence). The CDR3 loop reads CASSSQPTRGRFNYGYTF. As DNA, the CDR3 is TGTGCCAGCAGCTCCCAGCCGACCAGGGGGCGGTTTAACTATGGCTACACCTTC.

This clone was counted a single time. J is TRBJ1-1 and V is TRBV30; D may be TRBD1 (6 bases). Germline V gene data show CDR1 as GTSNPN and CDR2 as SVGIG (reference sequence). The V and J ends lost 0 bases and 5 bases respectively, with 22 bases between them. CDR3 size: 17 residues. For the CDR3, the DNA is TGTGCCTGGAGTGTATCATCCGGCAGGGGCAGGAAAACTGAAGCTTTCTTT. This gives the protein CAWSVSSGRGRKTEAFF.

This chain joins TRBV6-5 and TRBJ1-2; 9 positions agree with TRBD1. The germline V gene has CDR1 MNHEY and CDR2 SVGAGI. This CDR3 spans 15 amino acids. The V segment lost 2 bases and the J segment 3 bases; nucleotides outside the gene matches: 4. For the CDR3, the DNA is TGTGCCAGCAGTTACGGGACAGGGCCTTACTATGGCTACACCTTC. Translation gives CASSYGTGPYYGYTF.

The chain employs TRBV29-1 and TRBJ2-1; D may be TRBD2 (5 bases). Looked up from germline, CDR1 is SQVTM and CDR2 is ANQGSEA. CDR3 length equals 16 residues. V was clipped by 1 base and J by 0 bases, with 13 bases between them. In DNA form, the CDR3 reads TGCAGCGTTGAAGCCGTTGAGGGTGGCTCCTACAATGAGCAGTTCTTC. This codes for CSVEAVEGGSYNEQFF.

The rearrangement uses TRBV7-2 and TRBJ1-1; 7 bases fit TRBD1. The CDR3 spans 13 residues. V was pared by 1 base and J by 8 bases, with 4 bases of the junction left unmatched. CDR1 is SGHTA and CDR2 is FQGNSA in the germline V gene. Here the CDR3 reads CASSLGLGGEAFF. CDR3 sequence (DNA): TGTGCCAGCAGCTTAGGGTTAGGGGGCGAAGCTTTCTTT.

As DNA, the CDR3 is TGTGCCAGCAGTTTGCTGGCGCCATGGACTAGCGGAGAGACCCAGTACTTC. Encoded protein: CASSLLAPWTSGETQYF. The rearrangement links TRBV27 to TRBJ2-5; 10 positions agree with TRBD2. This CDR3 has 17 residues. The V segment lost 3 bases and the J segment 4 bases; nucleotides outside the gene matches: 11. In germline, CDR1 is MNHEY, CDR2 SMNVEV (reference sequence).

The chain recombines TRBV5-1 with TRBJ1-1; no clear D. CDR1 is SGHRS and CDR2 is YFSETQ in the germline V gene. Between the trimmed V and J ends, which lost 0 bases and 0 bases, there was a span of 15 bases. This CDR3 has 17 amino acids. The CDR3, as DNA: TGCGCCAGCAGCTTGGGCCCACGTGGGCGGGTGAACACTGAAGCTTTCTTT. Translated: CASSLGPRGRVNTEAFF.